This TCR beta chain was found in a study of cytomegalovirus exposure and HLA in healthy donors. About this clone: Its antigen is not known.

The study ran its PCR with 60 Vbeta and 13 Jbeta primers. Original handling: In a later analysis, of about 80 million unique beta chains, around 9.9 million appeared in at least two donors. Sequencing was performed with immunoSEQ multiplex PCR; in TCRdb, only in-frame clones are kept and a portion is missing. V and J calls and clone size are given by that table; D and trimming were obtained from the DNA. The table lists 100,000 to 150,000 clones, approximately 66% of them singletons. General study results and limits: Reports described diagnosis of cytomegalovirus status by the classifier as highly specific and sensitive. Researchers reported in a later analysis that common viral pathogens appeared linked to several top clusters.

Trimming pared 3 bases from V and 2 bases from J, leaving 7 bases between. Germline assignment: CDR1 MDHEN and CDR2 SYDVKM. CDR3 length equals 13 residues. The TCR comes from a woman in her 40s in good health and CMV-seropositive. The specimen was PBMCs. This chain connects TRBV28 to TRBJ2-5; tentative D call: TRBD2 (5 bases). Written as DNA, the CDR3 is TGTGCCAGCAGTTTGCGCGGGCAAGAGACCCAGTACTTC. Protein product: CASSLRGQETQYF. Variable domain in full (rest from reference TRBV28 and TRBJ2-5): DVKVTQSSRYLVKRTGEKVFLECVQDMDHENMFWYRQDPGLGLRLIYFSYDVKMKEKGDIPEGYSVSREKKERFSLILESASTNQTSMYLCASSLRGQETQYFGPGTRLLVL.